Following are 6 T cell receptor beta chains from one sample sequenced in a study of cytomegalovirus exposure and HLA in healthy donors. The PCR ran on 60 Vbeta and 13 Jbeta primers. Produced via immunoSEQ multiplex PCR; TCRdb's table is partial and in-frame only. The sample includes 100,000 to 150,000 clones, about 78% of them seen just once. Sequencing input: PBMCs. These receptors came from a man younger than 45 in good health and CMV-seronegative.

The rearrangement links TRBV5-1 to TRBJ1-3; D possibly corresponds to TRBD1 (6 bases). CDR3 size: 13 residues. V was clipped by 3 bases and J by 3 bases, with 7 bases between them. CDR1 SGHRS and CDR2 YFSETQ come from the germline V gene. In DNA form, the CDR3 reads TGCGCCAGCAGCTCAGGGGATGGAAACACCATATATTTT. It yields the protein CASSSGDGNTIYF.

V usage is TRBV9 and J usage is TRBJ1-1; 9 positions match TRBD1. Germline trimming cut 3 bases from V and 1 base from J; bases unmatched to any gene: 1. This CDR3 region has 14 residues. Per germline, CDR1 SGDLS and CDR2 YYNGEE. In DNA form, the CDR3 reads TGTGCCAGCAGCGAGACAGGGGGGAACACTGAAGCTTTCTTT. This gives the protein CASSETGGNTEAFF.

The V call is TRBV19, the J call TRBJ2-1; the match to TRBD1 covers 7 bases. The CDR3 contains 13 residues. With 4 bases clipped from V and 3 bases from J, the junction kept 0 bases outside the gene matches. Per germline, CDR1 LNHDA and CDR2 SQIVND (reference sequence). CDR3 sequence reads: CASSRDSYNEQFF. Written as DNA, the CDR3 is TGTGCCAGTAGTAGGGACAGCTACAATGAGCAGTTCTTC.

The CDR3 protein is CASRGKRGRDTGELFF. CDR3 nucleotide sequence: TGCGCCAGCAGGGGGAAGCGGGGAAGAGACACCGGGGAGCTGTTTTTT. V gene TRBV10-2 combines with J gene TRBJ2-2; 7 bases map to TRBD2. From germline, CDR1 is WSHSY and CDR2 SAAADI. V lost 6 bases to trimming and J lost 3 bases; unmatched junction nucleotides: 10. The CDR3 runs to 16 residues.

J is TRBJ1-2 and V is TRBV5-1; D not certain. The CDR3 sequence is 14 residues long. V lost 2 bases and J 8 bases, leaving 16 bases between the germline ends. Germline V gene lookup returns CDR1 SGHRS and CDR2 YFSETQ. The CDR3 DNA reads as TGCGCCAGCAGCTTAGACGGATGGACTGGGGGCTACACCTTC. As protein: CASSLDGWTGGYTF.

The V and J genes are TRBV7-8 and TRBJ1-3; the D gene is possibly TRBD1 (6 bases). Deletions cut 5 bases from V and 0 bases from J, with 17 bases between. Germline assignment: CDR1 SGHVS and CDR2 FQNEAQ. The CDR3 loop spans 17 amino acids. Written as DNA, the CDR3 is TGTGCCAGCAGCGTTCGGACAGAACCTCTCTCTGGAAACACCATATATTTT. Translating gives CASSVRTEPLSGNTIYF.